The source of this T cell receptor beta chain is a study of T cell responses to AZD1222 COVID-19 vaccine. A note on this clone: Its antigen is as yet unknown.

The CDR3 runs 14 residues. CDR1 MGHRA and CDR2 YSYEKL come from the germline V gene. V was cut by 0 bases and J by 3 bases, with 9 bases left in between. The study's findings and limits: Donors skewed white British and female; clonal diversity was possibly underestimated. Sampling that yielded the repertoires occurred only after the peak T cell response.

Here immunoSEQ multiplex PCR was the method, and the copy in TCRdb shows in-frame clones only, minus some. This table has about 130,000 clones, 85% to 90% appearing once. The chain links TRBV4-1 to TRBJ2-7, with D uncertain. This TCR was recovered from an adult in good health. This sample comprised peripheral blood, obtained on day 0 of AZD1222 vaccination. The CDR3 loop reads CASSQDSTYYEQYF. The CDR3 DNA follows: TGCGCCAGCAGCCAAGATAGCACTTACTACGAGCAGTACTTC.